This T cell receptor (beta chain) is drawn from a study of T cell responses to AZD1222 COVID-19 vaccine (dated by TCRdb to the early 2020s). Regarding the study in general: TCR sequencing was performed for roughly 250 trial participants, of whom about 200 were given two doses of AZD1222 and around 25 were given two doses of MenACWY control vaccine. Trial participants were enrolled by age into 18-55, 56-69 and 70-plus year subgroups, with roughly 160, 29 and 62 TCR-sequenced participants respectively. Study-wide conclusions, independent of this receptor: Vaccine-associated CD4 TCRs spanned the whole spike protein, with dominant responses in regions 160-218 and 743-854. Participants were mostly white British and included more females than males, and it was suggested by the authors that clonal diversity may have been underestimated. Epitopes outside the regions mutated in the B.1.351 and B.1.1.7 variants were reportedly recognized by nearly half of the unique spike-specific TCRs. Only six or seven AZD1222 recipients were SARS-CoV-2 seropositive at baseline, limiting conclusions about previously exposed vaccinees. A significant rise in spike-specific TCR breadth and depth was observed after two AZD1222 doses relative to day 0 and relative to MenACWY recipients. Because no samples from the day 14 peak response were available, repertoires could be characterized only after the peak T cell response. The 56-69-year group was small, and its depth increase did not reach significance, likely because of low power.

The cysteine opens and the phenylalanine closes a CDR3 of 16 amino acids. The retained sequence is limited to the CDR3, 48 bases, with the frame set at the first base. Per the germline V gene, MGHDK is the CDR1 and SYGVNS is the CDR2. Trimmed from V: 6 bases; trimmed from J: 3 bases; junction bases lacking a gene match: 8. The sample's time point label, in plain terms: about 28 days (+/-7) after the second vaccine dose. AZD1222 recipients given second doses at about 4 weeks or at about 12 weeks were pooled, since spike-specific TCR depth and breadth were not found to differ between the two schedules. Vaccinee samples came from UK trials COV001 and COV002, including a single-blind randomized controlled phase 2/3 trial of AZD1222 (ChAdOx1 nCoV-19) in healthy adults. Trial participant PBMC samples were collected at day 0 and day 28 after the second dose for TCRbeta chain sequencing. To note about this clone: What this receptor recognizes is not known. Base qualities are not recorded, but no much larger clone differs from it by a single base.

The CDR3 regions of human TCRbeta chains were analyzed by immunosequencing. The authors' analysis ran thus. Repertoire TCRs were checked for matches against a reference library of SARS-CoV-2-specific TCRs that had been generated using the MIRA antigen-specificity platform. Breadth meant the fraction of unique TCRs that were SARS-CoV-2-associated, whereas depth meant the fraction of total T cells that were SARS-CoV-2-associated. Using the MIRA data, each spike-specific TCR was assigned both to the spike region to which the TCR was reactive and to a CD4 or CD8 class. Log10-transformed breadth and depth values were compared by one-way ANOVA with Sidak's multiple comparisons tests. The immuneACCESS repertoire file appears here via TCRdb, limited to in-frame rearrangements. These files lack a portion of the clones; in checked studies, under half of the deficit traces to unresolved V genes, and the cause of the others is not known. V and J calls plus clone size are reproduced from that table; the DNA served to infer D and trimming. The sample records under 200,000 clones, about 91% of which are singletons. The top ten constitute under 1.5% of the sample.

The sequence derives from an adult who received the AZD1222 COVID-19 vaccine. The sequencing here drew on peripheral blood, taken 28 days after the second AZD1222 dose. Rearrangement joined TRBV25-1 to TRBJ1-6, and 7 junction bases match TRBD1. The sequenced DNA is TGTGCCAGCAGCGGGAGGGGGCTCCTCTATAATTCACCCCTCCACTTT. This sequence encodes CASSGRGLLYNSPLHF.